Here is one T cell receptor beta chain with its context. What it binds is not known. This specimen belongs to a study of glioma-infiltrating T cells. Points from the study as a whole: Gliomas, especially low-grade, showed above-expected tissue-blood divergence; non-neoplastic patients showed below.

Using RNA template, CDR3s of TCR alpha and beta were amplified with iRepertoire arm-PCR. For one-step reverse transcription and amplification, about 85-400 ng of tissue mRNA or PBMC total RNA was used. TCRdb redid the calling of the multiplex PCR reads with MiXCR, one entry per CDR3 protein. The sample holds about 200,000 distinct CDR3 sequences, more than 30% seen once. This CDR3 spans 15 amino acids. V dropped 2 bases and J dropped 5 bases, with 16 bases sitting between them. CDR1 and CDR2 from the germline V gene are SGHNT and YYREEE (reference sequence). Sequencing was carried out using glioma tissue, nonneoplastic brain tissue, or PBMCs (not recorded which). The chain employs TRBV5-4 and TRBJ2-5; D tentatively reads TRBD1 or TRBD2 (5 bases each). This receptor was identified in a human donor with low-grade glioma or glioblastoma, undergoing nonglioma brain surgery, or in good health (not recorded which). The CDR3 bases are TGTGCCAGCAGCTTCGGGGCTAAAGGCTTGGAGACCCAGTACTTC. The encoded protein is CASSFGAKGLETQYF.